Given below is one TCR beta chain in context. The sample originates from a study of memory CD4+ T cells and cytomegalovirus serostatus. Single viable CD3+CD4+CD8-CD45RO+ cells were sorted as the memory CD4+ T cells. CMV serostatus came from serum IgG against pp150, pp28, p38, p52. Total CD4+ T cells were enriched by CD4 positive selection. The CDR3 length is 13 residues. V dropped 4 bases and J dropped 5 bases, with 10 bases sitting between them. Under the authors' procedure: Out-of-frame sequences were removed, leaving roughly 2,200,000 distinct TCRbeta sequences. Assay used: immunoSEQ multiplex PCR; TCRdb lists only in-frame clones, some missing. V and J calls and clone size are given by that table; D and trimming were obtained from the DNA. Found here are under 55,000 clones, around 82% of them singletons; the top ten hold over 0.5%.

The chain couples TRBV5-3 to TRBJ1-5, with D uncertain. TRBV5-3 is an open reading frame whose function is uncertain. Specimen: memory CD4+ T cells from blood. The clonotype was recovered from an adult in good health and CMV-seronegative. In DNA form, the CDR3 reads TGTGCCAGAAGCCACGAGAGGCATCAGCCCCAGCATTTT. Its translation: CARSHERHQPQHF.